The 31 T cell receptor beta chains below all came from one sample that was sequenced in a study of T cell repertoires in cytomegalovirus infection. TCRdb passed the reads through MiXCR, listing each CDR3 protein once. The sample contains some 150,000 distinct CDR3 sequences, roughly 6.5% of which appear only once. Sequencing was carried out using PBMCs. The source is a human donor in good health (CMV status not recorded). Some clones in this sample may be carry-over from other donors' samples.

In this sample, this clonotype turned up many times. The chain joins TRBV7-2 to TRBJ1-4; TRBD1 might be the D (6 bases). CDR3 length: 14 amino acids. From germline, CDR1 is SGHTA and CDR2 FQGNSA. The ends were cut back, 4 bases at V and 5 bases at J, with 11 bases in the middle. This chain's CDR3 is CASSWTAANEKLFF. In nucleotides, the CDR3 is TGTGCCAGCAGCTGGACAGCCGCGAATGAAAAACTGTTTTTT.

This clonotype was observed at least ten times. CDR3 coding DNA: TGTGCCAGCAGCTTAACACTGAACACTGAAGCTTTCTTT. This encodes CASSLTLNTEAFF. The chain is built from TRBV7-9 and TRBJ1-1; D remains unclear. Trimming took 2 bases from V and 0 from J, leaving 4 bases between them. Per germline, CDR1 SEHNR and CDR2 FQNEAQ (reference sequence). The CDR3 spans 13 residues.

This rearrangement joins TRBV15 to TRBJ2-1, with 8 bases matching TRBD2. Losses at the gene ends were 5 bases for V and 4 bases for J; bases not matched to a gene: 7. The V gene's germline CDR1 is LNHNV and CDR2 YYDKDF (reference sequence). The CDR3 is 15 residues long. The CDR3 bases are TGTGCCACCAGCCCCCCGGGGGGGGGGTACAATGAGCAGTTCTTC. Protein: CATSPPGGGYNEQFF.

Ten or more counts support this clonotype. The chain has TRBV5-6 and TRBJ1-1; no firm D call. CDR3 length: 12 amino acids. Germline V gene sequence: CDR1 SGHDT, CDR2 YYEEEE. V dropped 0 bases and J dropped 3 bases, with 3 bases sitting between them. The CDR3: CASSLVDTEAFF. In DNA, the CDR3 is TGTGCCAGCAGCTTGGTGGACACTGAAGCTTTCTTT.

In this sample, this clonotype turned up many times. The rearrangement joins TRBV20-1 to TRBJ2-7; 11 bases map to TRBD2. CDR1 is DFQATT and CDR2 is SNEGSKA in the germline V gene (reference sequence). The CDR3 totals 17 residues. The J segment lost 4 bases and the V segment lost 2 bases, leaving 13 bases of the junction unmatched. The CDR3 DNA follows: TGCAGTGCTAGAACTAGCGGGGGACACGGTGGGTCTTACGAGCAGTACTTC. Its protein is CSARTSGGHGGSYEQYF.

This clonotype appeared many times. The rearrangement uses TRBV11-3 and TRBJ1-1, with no clear D. Trimming removed 0 bases at V and 3 bases at J, with 5 bases between. Germline CDR1 SGHNT, CDR2 YENEEA. The CDR3 extends over 13 amino acids. In nucleotides, the CDR3 is TGTGCCAGCAGCTTAGAATCCTACACTGAAGCTTTCTTT. This codes for CASSLESYTEAFF.

In its sample, this clonotype was seen many times. The chain carries TRBV28 and TRBJ2-4; 7 nucleotides match TRBD1. CDR3 length: 16 residues. Germline-derived CDR1 and CDR2 are MDHEN and SYDVKM. V gave up 5 bases and J gave up 0 bases; unmatched junction bases: 7. The CDR3 sequence is CASSVRQGLAKNIQYF. CDR3 nucleotides: TGTGCCAGCAGTGTGAGACAGGGCCTAGCCAAAAACATTCAGTACTTC.

This clonotype was seen many times. The V and J genes are TRBV7-2 and TRBJ1-2, with 7 positions matching TRBD1. CDR1 and CDR2 (germline): SGHTA, FQGNSA. Losses at the gene ends were 3 bases for V and 0 bases for J; bases not matched to a gene: 10. CDR3 size: 17 residues. The CDR3 bases are TGTGCCAGCAGCTTGTCTAGTAGGACAGGTGCTAACTATGGCTACACCTTC. Translated: CASSLSSRTGANYGYTF.

This clonotype has ten or more counts. The chain combines TRBV7-9 with TRBJ2-3; 7 nucleotides line up with TRBD1. Germline trimming cut 6 bases from V and 2 bases from J; bases unmatched to any gene: 14. Germline CDR1 is SEHNR and CDR2 is FQNEAQ (reference sequence). The CDR3 is made up of 17 amino acids. The CDR3 bases are TGTGCCAGCAGTCGAACAGCCGGGACAGCTCTCACAGATACGCAGTATTTT. Encoded protein: CASSRTAGTALTDTQYF.

The table lists this clonotype with many counts. In DNA, the CDR3 is TGTGCCAGCAGCACCTTGGCCAACAATGAGCAGTTCTTC. Encoded protein: CASSTLANNEQFF. This rearrangement joins TRBV7-6 to TRBJ2-1; D is ambiguous. The CDR3 spans 13 residues. The V and J ends lost 5 bases and 5 bases respectively, with 10 bases between them. Germline loops: CDR1 SGHVS, CDR2 FNYEAQ.

Concerning this clonotype itself: Its ends do not fully match the called genes, so a read error is possible. The rearrangement links TRBV6-5 to TRBJ1-2, with D possibly being TRBD1 (5 bases). The CDR3 spans 12 residues. Germline assignment: CDR1 MNHEY and CDR2 SVGAGI. The CDR3 reads CASRGDNYGYSF. The CDR3 coding sequence is TGTGCCAGCAGAGGGGATAACTATGGCTACTCCTTC.

The chain links TRBV30 to TRBJ1-5; TRBD1 matches 8 bases. Per germline, CDR1 GTSNPN and CDR2 SVGIG (reference sequence). The CDR3 is 15 amino acids. V was clipped by 3 bases and J by 7 bases; unmatched bases: 11. This chain's CDR3 is CAWSSGTGLLQPQHF. The DNA of the CDR3 is TGTGCCTGGAGCTCAGGGACAGGTCTTTTACAGCCCCAGCATTTT.

This clonotype was detected ten times or more. The chain uses TRBV10-3 and TRBJ1-4, with 9 positions matching TRBD1. Germline V gene data show CDR1 as ENHRY and CDR2 as SYGVKD. The V segment lost 6 bases and the J segment 8 bases; nucleotides outside the gene matches: 4. CDR3 size: 13 residues. CDR3 residues: CAISMDRGEKLFF. CDR3 coding DNA: TGTGCCATCAGCATGGACAGGGGAGAAAAACTGTTTTTT.

This clonotype was counted many times. J is TRBJ2-3 and V is TRBV28; 8 bases fit TRBD1. The CDR3 is 15 residues long. Germline assignment: CDR1 MDHEN and CDR2 SYDVKM. J lost 3 bases, V lost 10 bases, and 12 bases had no gene match. The CDR3, as DNA: TGTGCCACCAAATCTCCAAGGACAGGGACAGATACGCAGTATTTT. As protein: CATKSPRTGTDTQYF.

This clonotype was observed a handful of times. The chain links TRBV18 to TRBJ2-5; D not certain. V was pared by 0 bases and J by 1 base, with 3 bases between. CDR3 length equals 13 residues. Germline V gene data show CDR1 as KGHSH and CDR2 as LQKENI. CDR3 nucleotides: TGTGCCAGCTCACCACCAGGCCAAGAGACCCAGTACTTC. Translating it yields CASSPPGQETQYF.

This clonotype occurred many times. The chain has TRBV7-2 and TRBJ1-2, with 7 bases aligning to TRBD1. CDR1 and CDR2 from the germline V gene are SGHTA and FQGNSA. This CDR3 has 14 amino acids. Trimming took 2 bases from V and 8 from J; bases not matched to a gene: 8. As DNA, the CDR3 is TGTGCCAGCAGCTTAATAGGACAGGCAGGAGGCTACACCTTC. Encoded protein: CASSLIGQAGGYTF.

This clonotype appeared many times. The CDR3 nucleotides read TGTGCCAGCACCGTGCCAGGGCAGAGCTACGAGCAGTACTTC. It translates to CASTVPGQSYEQYF. This chain uses TRBV7-2 with TRBJ2-7; D perhaps matches TRBD1 (5 bases). Trimming cost V 7 bases and J 3 bases, with 16 bases left between them. The CDR3 sequence is 14 residues long. The germline V gene encodes CDR1 SGHTA and CDR2 FQGNSA.

In its sample, this clonotype was seen many times. The rearrangement uses TRBV18 and TRBJ2-1, with D tentatively TRBD2 (5 bases). CDR3 length: 14 residues. Looked up from germline, CDR1 is KGHSH and CDR2 is LQKENI. V lost 6 bases, J lost 5 bases, and 14 bases lay in between. The CDR3 reads CASSPTGSDNEQFF. The CDR3 DNA sequence: TGTGCCAGCTCCCCCACGGGGTCCGACAATGAGCAGTTCTTC.

This clonotype has only a few counts. The V and J genes are TRBV11-2 and TRBJ2-3, with TRBD2 identical over 7 bases. Germline CDR1 SGHAT, CDR2 FQNNGV. The CDR3 is 15 amino acids. With 6 bases clipped from V and 0 bases from J, the junction kept 6 bases outside the gene matches. This chain's CDR3 is CASSRSGASTDTQYF. In DNA, the CDR3 is TGTGCCAGCAGTCGAAGCGGGGCTAGCACAGATACGCAGTATTTT.

This clonotype came up a few times. V and J are TRBV7-8 and TRBJ2-7, with TRBD1 identical over 7 bases. The CDR3 runs 15 residues. CDR1 and CDR2 from the germline V gene are SGHVS and FQNEAQ. With 2 bases clipped from V and 1 base from J, the junction kept 5 bases outside the gene matches. The CDR3 DNA sequence: TGTGCCAGCAGCTTATTCCGGGACAGTTCCTACGAGCAGTACTTC. Protein: CASSLFRDSSYEQYF.

This clonotype was counted many times. V is TRBV4-1 and J is TRBJ2-3; D ambiguous. The CDR3 has 14 amino acids. CDR1 is MGHRA, CDR2 YSYEKL, per germline. V was pared by 0 bases and J by 6 bases, with 10 bases between. The CDR3: CASSQEVLWDTQYF. CDR3 sequence (DNA): TGCGCCAGCAGCCAAGAGGTACTTTGGGATACGCAGTATTTT.

The chain carries TRBV12-3 or TRBV12-4 and TRBJ2-5; no clear D gene. The V gene lost 3 bases and the J gene lost 1 base, with 18 bases spanning the gap. The CDR3 totals 17 residues. CDR3 nucleotide sequence: TGTGCCAGCAGTTTTGTCGAGTCTCTGTCCTTCCAAGAGACCCAGTACTTC. It is translated as CASSFVESLSFQETQYF.

As concerns this clonotype: At one end the junction does not follow the germline gene, possibly because of a read error. This chain connects TRBV12-3 or TRBV12-4 to TRBJ1-2; D is unclear. There are 11 residues in the CDR3. The CDR3 sequence: CASSLEPSYAF. The CDR3 region has the DNA TGTGCCAGCAGTTTAGAGCCGAGCTACGCCTTC.

This clonotype was recorded a few times. The CDR3 reads CSASASGGRIAYEQYF. In nucleotides, the CDR3 is TGCAGTGCTAGCGCTAGCGGGGGGCGAATTGCCTACGAGCAGTACTTC. This rearrangement joins TRBV20-1 to TRBJ2-7, with 11 bases aligning to TRBD2. The CDR3 has 16 amino acids. Trimming at V came to 3 bases and at J to 2 bases, leaving 9 bases not matched to a gene. Germline V lookup: CDR1 DFQATT, CDR2 SNEGSKA (reference sequence).

This clonotype was observed many times. The chain recombines TRBV5-1 with TRBJ1-5; a possible D gene is TRBD1 (5 bases). Per the germline V gene, CDR1 is SGHRS and CDR2 is YFSETQ. This CDR3 has 16 residues. The V and J ends lost 0 bases and 5 bases respectively, with 15 bases between them. CDR3 bases: TGCGCCAGCAGCTTGGCCCCAGGGATTGTTGATCAGCCCCAGCATTTT. Translated, it gives CASSLAPGIVDQPQHF.

Ten or more counts support this clonotype. V is TRBV20-1 and J is TRBJ2-7, with D maybe TRBD1 (6 bases). Germline CDR1 reads DFQATT; CDR2 reads SNEGSKA (reference sequence). The CDR3 runs 13 residues. Trimming stripped 0 bases from V and 5 bases from J, with 11 bases between. The CDR3 spells CSARDPDRNEQYF. The CDR3 region has the DNA TGCAGTGCTAGAGATCCCGACAGGAACGAGCAGTACTTC.

This clonotype was counted at least ten times. The V and J genes are TRBV28 and TRBJ2-5; D tentatively reads TRBD1 or TRBD2 (5 bases each). Between the trimmed V and J ends, which lost 8 bases and 1 base, there was a span of 8 bases. The length of the CDR3 is 12 residues. Per the germline V gene, CDR1 is MDHEN and CDR2 is SYDVKM. The CDR3 here is CASGGSQETQYF. In DNA form, the CDR3 reads TGTGCCAGCGGGGGAAGCCAAGAGACCCAGTACTTC.

This clonotype appeared many times. In nucleotides, the CDR3 is TGTGCCAGTAGTACCGGGCGGCAGGAGATCTCCTACGAGCAGTACTTC. It is translated as CASSTGRQEISYEQYF. The chain employs TRBV19 and TRBJ2-7, with D hard to call. Deletions cut 4 bases from V and 0 bases from J, with 16 bases between. The V gene's germline CDR1 is LNHDA and CDR2 SQIVND (reference sequence). The CDR3 is 16 amino acids.

This clonotype has a count of ten or more. The CDR3 DNA follows: TGTGCTAGTGGTTTGCCCAACCGGGACAGGCCCGCCAAAAACATTCAGTACTTC. Its protein product is CASGLPNRDRPAKNIQYF. The rearrangement joins TRBV12-5 to TRBJ2-4, with 8 bases that match TRBD1. Germline loops: CDR1 LGHNT, CDR2 FRNRAP. V dropped 2 bases and J dropped 1; count of bases not matched to a gene: 10. This CDR3 is 18 amino acids long.

In this sample, this clonotype turned up many times. The V call is TRBV7-2, the J call TRBJ1-5; no firm D call. This CDR3 has 15 amino acids. The V and J ends lost 2 bases and 4 bases respectively, with 12 bases between them. Germline-derived CDR1 and CDR2 are SGHTA and FQGNSA. Here the CDR3 DNA reads TGTGCCAGCAGCTTATTGCATAACCCAAATCAGCCCCAGCATTTT. Amino acid sequence: CASSLLHNPNQPQHF.

V gene TRBV28 combines with J gene TRBJ2-7; 10 bases align to TRBD1. The V gene's germline CDR1 is MDHEN and CDR2 SYDVKM. With V trimmed by 0 bases and J by 6 bases, 8 bases remained unmatched. The CDR3 is made up of 16 amino acids. Written as DNA, the CDR3 is TGTGCCAGCAGTTTATGGGGGACAGGGGCAACTGTCGAGCAGTACTTC. This translates into CASSLWGTGATVEQYF.